The 9 T cell receptor beta chains below come from one sample, sequenced in a study of control samples from healthy donors and cancer patients. TCRdb's table, derived via immunoSEQ multiplex PCR, lists solely in-frame clones and lacks some. The sample consists of tens of thousands of clones, roughly nine tenths of them appearing once. Source material: blood. These receptors came from a woman aged 70 to 79 in good health.

CDR3 in DNA: TGCGCCACAGGGACTAGCGGGAGTGGGGATACGCAGTATTTT. As protein: CATGTSGSGDTQYF. This chain uses TRBV10-1 with TRBJ2-3; 14 nucleotides line up with TRBD2. The CDR3 covers 14 residues. J gave up 6 bases and V 10 bases, and 6 bases lay outside the gene matches. Germline CDR1 reads WNHNN; CDR2 reads SYGVQD (reference sequence).

V gene TRBV5-8 combines with J gene TRBJ1-2, with D unresolved. This CDR3 comprises 14 residues. V was trimmed by 0 bases and J by 2 bases, leaving 8 bases between them. Germline V gene lookup returns CDR1 SGHTS and CDR2 YDEGEE. The CDR3 nucleotides are TGTGCCAGCAGCTTGGCCGTGGGGAACTATGGCTACACCTTC. Translated, it gives CASSLAVGNYGYTF.

The chain uses TRBV20-1 and TRBJ1-2; no clear D. The CDR3 has 11 amino acids. V was trimmed by 3 bases and J by 6 bases, leaving 8 bases between them. Germline values: CDR1 DFQATT, CDR2 SNEGSKA (reference sequence). CDR3 DNA: TGCAGTGCTAGTTCTGGCCATGGCTACACCTTC. It specifies CSASSGHGYTF.

The chain carries TRBV19 and TRBJ2-7; the match to TRBD1 covers 8 bases. The CDR3 has 12 residues. CDR1 and CDR2 from the germline V gene are LNHDA and SQIVND (reference sequence). V lost 4 bases and J lost 6; bases outside the gene matches: 2. The CDR3 spells CASSRTGREQYF. The CDR3 region has the DNA TGTGCCAGTAGTAGGACAGGGCGCGAGCAGTACTTC.

V usage is TRBV15 and J usage is TRBJ2-3; D may be TRBD1 (6 bases). The CDR3 extends over 15 amino acids. The V gene's germline CDR1 is LNHNV and CDR2 YYDKDF (reference sequence). Trimming shortened V by 1 base and J by 6 bases, and 14 bases separated the two germline ends. This CDR3 reads CATSRAPGTLDTQYF. In nucleotides, the CDR3 is TGTGCCACCAGCAGAGCCCCCGGGACATTGGATACGCAGTATTTT.

The chain uses TRBV19 and TRBJ1-5; no firm D call. Germline assignment: CDR1 LNHDA and CDR2 SQIVND (reference sequence). This CDR3 has 14 amino acids. Trimming pared 3 bases from V and 4 bases from J, leaving 10 bases between. The CDR3 loop reads CASSILVRNQPQHF. The CDR3 bases are TGTGCCAGTAGTATCCTCGTGCGGAATCAGCCCCAGCATTTT.

This rearrangement joins TRBV18 to TRBJ1-1, with a possible D match to TRBD1 (6 bases). The CDR3 extends over 16 amino acids. V shed 4 bases and J shed 3 bases, with 18 bases lying between them. Germline lookup yields CDR1 KGHSH and CDR2 LQKENI. CDR3 sequence reads: CASSLRQVDGDTEAFF. The CDR3 nucleotides read TGTGCCAGCTCACTTCGACAGGTGGATGGGGACACTGAAGCTTTCTTT.

About this clone: The same CDR3 arises from other DNA sequences in this sample as well. This chain connects TRBV7-8 to TRBJ1-6; 7 bases map to TRBD1. Germline V gene sequence: CDR1 SGHVS, CDR2 FQNEAQ. This CDR3 contains 17 residues. V shed 5 bases and J 1 base; nucleotides not matched to a gene: 8. Here the CDR3 reads CASSPRTGGSYNSPLHF. As DNA, the CDR3 is TGTGCCAGCAGCCCCCGGACAGGTGGATCCTATAATTCACCCCTCCACTTT.

This clone was seen once. The rearrangement joins TRBV10-2 to TRBJ2-4, with 8 nucleotides matching TRBD2. Germline lookup yields CDR1 WSHSY and CDR2 SAAADI. This CDR3 has 14 amino acids. V shed 4 bases and J 7 bases; nucleotides not matched to a gene: 6. CDR3 nucleotide sequence: TGCGCCAGCAGTGGAGCGGGGGAGAGGAACATTCAGTACTTC. This encodes CASSGAGERNIQYF.